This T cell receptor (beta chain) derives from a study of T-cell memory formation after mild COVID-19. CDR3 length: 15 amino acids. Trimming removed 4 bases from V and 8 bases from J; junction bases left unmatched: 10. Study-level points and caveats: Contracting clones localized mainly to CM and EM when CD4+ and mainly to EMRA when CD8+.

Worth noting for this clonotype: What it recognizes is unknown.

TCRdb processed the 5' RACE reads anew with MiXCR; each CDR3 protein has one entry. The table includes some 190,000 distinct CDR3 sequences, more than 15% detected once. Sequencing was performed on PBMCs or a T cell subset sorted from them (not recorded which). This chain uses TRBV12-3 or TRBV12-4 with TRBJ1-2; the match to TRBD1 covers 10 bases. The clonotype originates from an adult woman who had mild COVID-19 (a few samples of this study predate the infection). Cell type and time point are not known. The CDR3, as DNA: TGTGCCAGCAGTTCCATTCAGACAGGGGGCCGAGGCTACACCTTC. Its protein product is CASSSIQTGGRGYTF.